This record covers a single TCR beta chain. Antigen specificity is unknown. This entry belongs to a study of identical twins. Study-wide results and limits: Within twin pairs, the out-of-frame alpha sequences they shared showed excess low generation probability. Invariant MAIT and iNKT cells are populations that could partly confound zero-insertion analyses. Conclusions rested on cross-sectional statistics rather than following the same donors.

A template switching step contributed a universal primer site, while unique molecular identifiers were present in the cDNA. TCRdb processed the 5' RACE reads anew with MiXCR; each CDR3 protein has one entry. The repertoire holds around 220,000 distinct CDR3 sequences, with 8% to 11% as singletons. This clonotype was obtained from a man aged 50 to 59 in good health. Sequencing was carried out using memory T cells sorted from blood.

Here the CDR3 reads CASSQDPGGSPEAFF. CDR3 coding DNA: TGTGCCAGCAGCCAAGATCCAGGGGGCTCCCCTGAAGCTTTCTTT. The rearrangement joins TRBV3-1 to TRBJ1-1; 8 bases line up with TRBD1. The germline V gene encodes CDR1 LGHDT and CDR2 YNNKEL (reference sequence). Trimming removed 0 bases from V and 6 bases from J; junction bases left unmatched: 6. CDR3 length: 15 amino acids.